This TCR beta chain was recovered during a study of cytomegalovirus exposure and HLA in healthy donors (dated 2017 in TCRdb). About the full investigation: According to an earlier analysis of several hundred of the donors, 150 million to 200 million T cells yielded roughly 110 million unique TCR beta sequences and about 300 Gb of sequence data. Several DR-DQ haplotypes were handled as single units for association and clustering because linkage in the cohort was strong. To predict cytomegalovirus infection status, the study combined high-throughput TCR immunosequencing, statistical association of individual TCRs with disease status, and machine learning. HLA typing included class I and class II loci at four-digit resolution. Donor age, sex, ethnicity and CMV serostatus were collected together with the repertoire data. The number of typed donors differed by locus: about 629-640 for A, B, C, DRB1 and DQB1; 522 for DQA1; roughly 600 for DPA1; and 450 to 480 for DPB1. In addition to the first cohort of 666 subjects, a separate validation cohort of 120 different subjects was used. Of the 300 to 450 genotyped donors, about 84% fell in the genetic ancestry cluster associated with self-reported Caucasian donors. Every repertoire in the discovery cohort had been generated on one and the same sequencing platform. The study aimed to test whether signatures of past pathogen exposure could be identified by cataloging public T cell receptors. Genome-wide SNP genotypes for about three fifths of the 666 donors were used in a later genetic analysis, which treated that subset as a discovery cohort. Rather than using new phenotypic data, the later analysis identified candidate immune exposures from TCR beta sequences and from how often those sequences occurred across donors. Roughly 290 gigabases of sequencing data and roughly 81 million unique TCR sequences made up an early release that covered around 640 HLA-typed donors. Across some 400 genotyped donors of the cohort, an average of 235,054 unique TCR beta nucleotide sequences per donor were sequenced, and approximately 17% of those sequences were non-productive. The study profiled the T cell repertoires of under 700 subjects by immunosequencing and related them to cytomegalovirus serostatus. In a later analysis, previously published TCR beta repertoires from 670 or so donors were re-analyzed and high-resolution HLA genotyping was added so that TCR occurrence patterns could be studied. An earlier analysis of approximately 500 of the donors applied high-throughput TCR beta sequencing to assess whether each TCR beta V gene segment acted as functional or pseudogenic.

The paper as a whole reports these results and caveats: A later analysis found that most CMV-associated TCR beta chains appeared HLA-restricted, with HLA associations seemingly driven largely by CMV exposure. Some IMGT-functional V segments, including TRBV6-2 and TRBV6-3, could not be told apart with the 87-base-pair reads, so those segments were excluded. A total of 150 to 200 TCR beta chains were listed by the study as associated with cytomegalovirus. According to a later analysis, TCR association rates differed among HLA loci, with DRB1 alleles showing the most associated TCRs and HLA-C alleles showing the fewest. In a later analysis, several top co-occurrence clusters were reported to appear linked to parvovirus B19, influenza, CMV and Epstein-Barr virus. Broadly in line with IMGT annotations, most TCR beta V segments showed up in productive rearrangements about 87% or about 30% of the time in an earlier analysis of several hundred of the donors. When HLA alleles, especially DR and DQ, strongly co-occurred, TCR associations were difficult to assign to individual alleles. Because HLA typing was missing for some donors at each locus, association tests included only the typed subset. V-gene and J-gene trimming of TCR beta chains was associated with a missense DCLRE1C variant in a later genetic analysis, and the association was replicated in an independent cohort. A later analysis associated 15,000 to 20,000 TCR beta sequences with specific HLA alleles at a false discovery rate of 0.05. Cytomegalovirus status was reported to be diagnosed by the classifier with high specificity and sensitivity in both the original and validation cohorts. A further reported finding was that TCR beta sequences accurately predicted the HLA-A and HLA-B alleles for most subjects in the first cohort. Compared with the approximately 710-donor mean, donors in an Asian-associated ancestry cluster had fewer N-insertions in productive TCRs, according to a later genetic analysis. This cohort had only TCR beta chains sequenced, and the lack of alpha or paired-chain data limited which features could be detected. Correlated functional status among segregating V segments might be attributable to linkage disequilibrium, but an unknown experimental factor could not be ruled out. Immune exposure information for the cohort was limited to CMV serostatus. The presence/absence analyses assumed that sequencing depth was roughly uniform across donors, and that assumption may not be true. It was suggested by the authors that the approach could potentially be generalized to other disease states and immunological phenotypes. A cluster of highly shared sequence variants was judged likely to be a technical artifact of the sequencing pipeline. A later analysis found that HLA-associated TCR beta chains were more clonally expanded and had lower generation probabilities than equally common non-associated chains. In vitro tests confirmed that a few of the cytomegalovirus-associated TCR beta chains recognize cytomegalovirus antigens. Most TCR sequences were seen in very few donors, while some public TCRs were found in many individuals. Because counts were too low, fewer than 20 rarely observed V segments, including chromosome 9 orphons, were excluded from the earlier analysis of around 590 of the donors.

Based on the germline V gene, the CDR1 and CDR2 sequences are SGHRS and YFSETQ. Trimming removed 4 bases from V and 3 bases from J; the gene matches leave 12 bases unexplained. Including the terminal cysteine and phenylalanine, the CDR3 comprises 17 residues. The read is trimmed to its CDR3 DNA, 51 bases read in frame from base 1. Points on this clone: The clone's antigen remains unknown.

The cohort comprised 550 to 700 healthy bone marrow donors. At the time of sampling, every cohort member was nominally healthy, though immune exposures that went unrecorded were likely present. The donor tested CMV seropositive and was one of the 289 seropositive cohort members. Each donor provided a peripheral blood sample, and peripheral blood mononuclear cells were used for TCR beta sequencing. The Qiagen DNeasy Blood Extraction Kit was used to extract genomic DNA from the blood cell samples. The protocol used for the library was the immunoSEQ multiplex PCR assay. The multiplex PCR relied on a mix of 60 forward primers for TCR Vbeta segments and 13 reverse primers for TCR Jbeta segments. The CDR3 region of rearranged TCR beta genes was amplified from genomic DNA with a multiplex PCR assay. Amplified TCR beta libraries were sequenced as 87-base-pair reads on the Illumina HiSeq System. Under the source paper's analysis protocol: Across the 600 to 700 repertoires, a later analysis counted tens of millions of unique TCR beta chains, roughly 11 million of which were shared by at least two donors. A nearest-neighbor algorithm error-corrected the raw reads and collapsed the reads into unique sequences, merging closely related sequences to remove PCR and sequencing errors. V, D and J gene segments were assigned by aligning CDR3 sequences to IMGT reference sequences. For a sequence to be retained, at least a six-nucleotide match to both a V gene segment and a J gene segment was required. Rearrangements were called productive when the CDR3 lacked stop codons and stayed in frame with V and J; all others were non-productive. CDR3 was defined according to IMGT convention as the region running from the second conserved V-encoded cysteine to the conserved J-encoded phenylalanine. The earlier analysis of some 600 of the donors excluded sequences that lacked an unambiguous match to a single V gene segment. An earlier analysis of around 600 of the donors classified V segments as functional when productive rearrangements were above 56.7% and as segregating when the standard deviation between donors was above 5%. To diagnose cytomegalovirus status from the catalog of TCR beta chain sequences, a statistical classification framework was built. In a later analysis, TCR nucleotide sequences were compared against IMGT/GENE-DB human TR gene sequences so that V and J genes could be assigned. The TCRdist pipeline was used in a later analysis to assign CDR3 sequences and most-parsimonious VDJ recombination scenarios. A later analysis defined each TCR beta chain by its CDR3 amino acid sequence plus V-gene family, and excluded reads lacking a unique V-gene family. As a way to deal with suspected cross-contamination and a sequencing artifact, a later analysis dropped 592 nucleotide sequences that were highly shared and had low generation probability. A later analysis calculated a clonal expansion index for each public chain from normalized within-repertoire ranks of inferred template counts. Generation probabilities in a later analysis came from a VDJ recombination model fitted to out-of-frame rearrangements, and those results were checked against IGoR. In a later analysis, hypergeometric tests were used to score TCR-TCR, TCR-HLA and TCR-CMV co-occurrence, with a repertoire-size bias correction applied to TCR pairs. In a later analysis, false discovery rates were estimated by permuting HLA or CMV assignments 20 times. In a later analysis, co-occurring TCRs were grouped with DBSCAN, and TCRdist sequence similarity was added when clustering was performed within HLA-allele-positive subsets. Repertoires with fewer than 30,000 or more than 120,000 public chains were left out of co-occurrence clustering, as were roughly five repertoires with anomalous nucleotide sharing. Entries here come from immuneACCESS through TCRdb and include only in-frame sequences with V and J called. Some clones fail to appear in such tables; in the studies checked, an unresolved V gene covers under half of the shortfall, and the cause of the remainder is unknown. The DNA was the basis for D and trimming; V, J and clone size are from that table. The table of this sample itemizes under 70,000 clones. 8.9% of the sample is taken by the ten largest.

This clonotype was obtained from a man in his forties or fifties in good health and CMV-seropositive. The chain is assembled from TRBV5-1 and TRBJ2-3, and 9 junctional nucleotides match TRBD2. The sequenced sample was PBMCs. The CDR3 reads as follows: CASSARLMSGGTDTQYF. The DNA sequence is TGCGCCAGCAGCGCCCGACTCATGAGCGGGGGGACAGATACGCAGTATTTT. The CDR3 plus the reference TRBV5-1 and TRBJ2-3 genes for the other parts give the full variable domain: KAGVTQTPRYLIKTRGQQVTLSCSPISGHRSVSWYQQTPGQGLQFLFEYFSETQRNKGNFPGRFSGRQFSNSRSEMNVSTLELGDSALYLCASSARLMSGGTDTQYFGPGTRLTVL.